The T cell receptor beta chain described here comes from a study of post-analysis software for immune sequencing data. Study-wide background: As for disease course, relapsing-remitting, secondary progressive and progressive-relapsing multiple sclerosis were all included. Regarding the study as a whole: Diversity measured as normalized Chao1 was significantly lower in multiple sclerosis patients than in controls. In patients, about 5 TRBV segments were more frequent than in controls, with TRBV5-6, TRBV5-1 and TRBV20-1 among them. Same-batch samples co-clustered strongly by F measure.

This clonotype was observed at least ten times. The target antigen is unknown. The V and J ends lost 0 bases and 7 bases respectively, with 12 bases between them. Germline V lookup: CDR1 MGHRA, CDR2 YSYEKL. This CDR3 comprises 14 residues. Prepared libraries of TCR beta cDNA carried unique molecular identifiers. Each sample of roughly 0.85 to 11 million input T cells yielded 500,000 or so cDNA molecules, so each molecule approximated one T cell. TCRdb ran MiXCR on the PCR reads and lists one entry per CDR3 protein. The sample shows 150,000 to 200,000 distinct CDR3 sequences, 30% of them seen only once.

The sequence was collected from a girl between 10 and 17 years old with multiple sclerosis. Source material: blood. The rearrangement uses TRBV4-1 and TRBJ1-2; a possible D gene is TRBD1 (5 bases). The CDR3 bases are TGCGCCAGCAGCCAAGATGTGAGGGGCACTGGCTACACCTTC. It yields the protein CASSQDVRGTGYTF.